A selection of T cell receptor beta chains follows, all from one sample in a study of cytomegalovirus exposure and HLA in healthy donors. Libraries were prepared by immunoSEQ multiplex PCR; TCRdb keeps only in-frame clonotypes and omits some of them. The sample includes a few hundred thousand clones, around 90% of them seen just once. Sequences were obtained from PBMCs. Receptor source: a girl aged 2 to 10 in good health and CMV-seronegative. CDR3s include the opening cysteine and the closing phenylalanine or tryptophan. The D gene is left open where the match is weak. Rows give clone size only sometimes, using once, few, many, or a class for an expanded clone.

cdr3_aa,cdr3_nt,v_call,j_call,d_call,clone_size
CASSLLAGGQDEQYF,TGTGCCAGCAGCCTTCTAGCGGGAGGACAGGACGAGCAGTACTTC,TRBV4-2,TRBJ2-7,TRBD2,-
CASSPLRQGVGEAFF,TGTGCCAGCAGCCCACTACGGCAGGGGGTCGGTGAAGCTTTCTTT,TRBV21-1,TRBJ1-1,-,-
CASSPVANNEQFF,TGTGCCAGCTCCCCCGTAGCTAACAATGAGCAGTTCTTC,TRBV27,TRBJ2-1,-,once
CASSLRPLAEAFF,TGTGCCAGCAGCTTACGACCCCTAGCTGAAGCTTTCTTT,TRBV5-8,TRBJ1-1,-,few
CASSLGVGGIPQHF,TGTGCCAGCAGCTTGGGTGTCGGCGGGATTCCCCAGCATTTT,TRBV5-8,TRBJ1-5,-,-
CASSLTSGSYEQYF,TGTGCCAGCAGCCTGACTAGCGGCTCCTACGAGCAGTACTTC,TRBV5-6,TRBJ2-7,TRBD2,-
CASSLSGGQRDTQYF,TGTGCCAGCAGTTTATCCGGGGGACAGAGAGATACGCAGTATTTT,TRBV6-6,TRBJ2-3,-,-
CASSPAGDTQYF,TGCGCCAGCAGCCCCGCCGGAGATACGCAGTATTTT,TRBV5-1,TRBJ2-3,-,-
CASSTRQGSGNTIYF,TGCGCCAGCAGCACCCGACAGGGCTCGGGAAACACCATATATTTT,TRBV5-1,TRBJ1-3,TRBD1,once
CASSQGSDRIYEQYF,TGTGCCAGCAGCCAAGGTAGCGACAGGATTTACGAGCAGTACTTC,TRBV14,TRBJ2-7,-,-
CASRWAGATNEQFF,TGTGCCAGCAGGTGGGCGGGGGCGACCAATGAGCAGTTCTTC,TRBV11-2,TRBJ2-1,-,-
CASSWTSGSNNEQFF,TGTGCCAGCAGCTGGACTAGCGGGTCCAACAATGAGCAGTTCTTC,TRBV6-1,TRBJ2-1,TRBD2,-
CASSLRGTSNQPQHF,TGTGCCAGCAGCCTCCGGGGTACCTCCAATCAGCCCCAGCATTTT,TRBV7-8,TRBJ1-5,-,once
CASSVGGGGASETQYF,TGTGCCAGCAGCGTAGGAGGCGGGGGGGCCTCAGAGACCCAGTACTTC,TRBV9,TRBJ2-5,TRBD2,-
CASSQGGGTITEQFF,TGCGCCAGCAGCCAAGGGGGGGGTACAATTACTGAGCAGTTCTTC,TRBV4-1,TRBJ2-1,TRBD2,once
CASSSLLNEQYF,TGTGCCAGCAGCTCACTCCTTAACGAGCAGTACTTC,TRBV27,TRBJ2-7,-,-
CASSPQATGGANTEAFF,TGTGCCAGCAGCCCCCAGGCCACAGGGGGTGCGAACACTGAAGCTTTCTTT,TRBV5-4,TRBJ1-1,TRBD1,-
CASSLRGGGAYEQYF,TGTGCCAGCAGTTTACGGGGCGGGGGGGCCTACGAGCAGTACTTC,TRBV27,TRBJ2-7,TRBD2,-
CASSYRGRGARTEAFF,TGTGCCAGCAGTTACAGGGGGCGCGGGGCTAGGACTGAAGCTTTCTTT,TRBV6-5,TRBJ1-1,TRBD1,-
CASSRTSGGLYEQYF,TGTGCCAGCAGCCGTACTAGCGGGGGCCTCTACGAGCAGTACTTC,TRBV5-5,TRBJ2-7,TRBD2,once
CASSFLGAHSNQPQHF,TGTGCCAGCAGTTTCTTAGGGGCCCATAGCAATCAGCCCCAGCATTTT,TRBV27,TRBJ1-5,-,once
CASRRTENTEAFF,TGTGCCAGCAGACGGACAGAGAACACTGAAGCTTTCTTT,TRBV6-4,TRBJ1-1,-,-
CASSLWGQGSNTGELFF,TGCGCCAGCAGCTTGTGGGGACAGGGGTCGAACACCGGGGAGCTGTTTTTT,TRBV5-1,TRBJ2-2,TRBD1,-
CASSYWGTANEKLFF,TGTGCCAGCAGTTACTGGGGGACAGCTAATGAAAAACTGTTTTTT,TRBV6-5,TRBJ1-4,TRBD1,-
CASSAPGQNTGELFF,TGTGCCAGCAGCGCCCCCGGACAGAACACCGGGGAGCTGTTTTTT,TRBV7-9,TRBJ2-2,-,-
CASSLNLDRGREREAFF,TGTGCCAGCAGCTTGAACCTTGACAGGGGGCGAGAACGTGAAGCTTTCTTT,TRBV11-2,TRBJ1-1,TRBD1,-
CASSLSTNNEQFF,TGTGCCAGCAGCTTGTCCACAAACAATGAGCAGTTCTTC,TRBV7-2,TRBJ2-1,-,-
CASSLVGQGGSYEQYF,TGTGCCAGCAGCTTAGTAGGACAGGGAGGGAGCTACGAGCAGTACTTC,TRBV11-1,TRBJ2-7,-,-
CASSSRTGDYEQYF,TGTGCCAGCAGCTCCCGGACAGGGGATTACGAGCAGTACTTC,TRBV7-2,TRBJ2-7,TRBD1,-
CASSLRTSGSTGYEQYF,TGTGCCAGCAGCCTGCGGACTAGCGGGAGTACGGGCTACGAGCAGTACTTC,TRBV13,TRBJ2-7,TRBD2,-
CASSGVTGGMELDYGYTF,TGTGCCAGCTCAGGGGTCACAGGCGGAATGGAACTTGACTATGGCTACACCTTC,TRBV18,TRBJ1-2,-,-
CAITTGSSYNEQFF,TGTGCCATCACTACAGGGAGCTCCTACAATGAGCAGTTCTTC,TRBV10-3,TRBJ2-1,-,-
CASSEGVGETQYF,TGTGCTAGCTCCGAGGGGGTTGGGGAGACCCAGTACTTC,TRBV7-7,TRBJ2-5,-,-
CASSARNTEAFF,TGTGCCAGCTCAGCGCGAAACACTGAAGCTTTCTTT,TRBV18,TRBJ1-1,-,-
CASSLETGQRIF,TGTGCCAGCAGCTTAGAAACGGGACAGAGGATCTTC,TRBV7-9,TRBJ2-7,TRBD1,once
CASYLQGTDEQYF,TGTGCCAGCTATTTACAGGGTACTGACGAGCAGTACTTC,TRBV2,TRBJ2-7,-,-
CASSLNSGLQPQHF,TGTGCCAGCAGCTTGAATTCAGGGTTGCAGCCCCAGCATTTT,TRBV7-2,TRBJ1-5,-,-
CASSNQGGTEAFF,TGTGCCAGTAGTAACCAAGGGGGAACTGAAGCTTTCTTT,TRBV19,TRBJ1-1,-,-
CASSEQIGGNTEAFF,TGCGCCAGCAGTGAGCAGATAGGAGGGAACACTGAAGCTTTCTTT,TRBV10-1,TRBJ1-1,-,-
CSVRSGNTGELFF,TGCAGCGTACGTAGCGGGAACACCGGGGAGCTGTTTTTT,TRBV29-1,TRBJ2-2,-,-
CASSPSETSGEETQYF,TGCGCCAGCAGCCCTTCGGAGACTAGCGGGGAGGAGACCCAGTACTTC,TRBV4-1,TRBJ2-5,TRBD2,-
CASTSGQGAFNTEAFF,TGCGCCAGCACGTCTGGACAGGGGGCATTCAACACTGAAGCTTTCTTT,TRBV5-1,TRBJ1-1,TRBD1,once
CASSDRLLTYEQYF,TGTGCCAGCAGTGATCGCCTACTTACCTACGAGCAGTACTTC,TRBV6-1,TRBJ2-7,-,-
CAWSVGDYEQYF,TGTGCCTGGAGTGTAGGAGACTACGAGCAGTACTTC,TRBV30,TRBJ2-7,-,-